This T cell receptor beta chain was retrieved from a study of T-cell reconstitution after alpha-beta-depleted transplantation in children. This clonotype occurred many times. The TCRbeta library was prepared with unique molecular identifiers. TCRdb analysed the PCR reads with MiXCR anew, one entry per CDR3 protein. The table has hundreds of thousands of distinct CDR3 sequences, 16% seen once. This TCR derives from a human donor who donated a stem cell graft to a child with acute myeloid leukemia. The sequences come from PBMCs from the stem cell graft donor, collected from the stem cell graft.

The CDR3, as DNA: TGCAGCGTTGAAACAGAGTCCTACAATGAGCAGTTCTTC. It codes for CSVETESYNEQFF. V usage is TRBV29-1 and J usage is TRBJ2-1, with D unclear. V dropped 2 bases and J dropped 1 base, with 6 bases sitting between them. The CDR3 runs 13 residues. CDR1 and CDR2 (germline): SQVTM, ANQGSEA.